Sequencing of this T cell receptor (beta chain) was carried out in a study of identifying expanded T cells in peripheral blood. Study-level results: Clone count variance between roughly 2-week samples rose with total template count.

Healthy donors had no documented immune events, such as infections, while sampled. The CDR3 is 13 amino acids. Trimming left V 5 bases short and J 5 bases short, with 10 bases between. CDR1 is SGHRS and CDR2 is YFSETQ in the germline V gene. This clone has only one observation. The antigen is unknown. The method was immunoSEQ multiplex PCR; TCRdb's version includes in-frame clones alone and lacks a portion of them. The table lists around 63,000 clones, approximately 87% of them singletons. V gene TRBV5-1 combines with J gene TRBJ2-2; a weak D match, TRBD1 (5 bases). The TCR sequence derives from a person aged 18 to 70 in good health. The sequencing input was blood. As DNA, the CDR3 is TGCGCCAGCAGACAGGAAGTAACCGGGGAGCTGTTTTTT. This sequence encodes CASRQEVTGELFF. Complete variable domain (other parts from reference TRBV5-1 and TRBJ2-2): KAGVTQTPRYLIKTRGQQVTLSCSPISGHRSVSWYQQTPGQGLQFLFEYFSETQRNKGNFPGRFSGRQFSNSRSEMNVSTLELGDSALYLCASRQEVTGELFFGEGSRLTVL.